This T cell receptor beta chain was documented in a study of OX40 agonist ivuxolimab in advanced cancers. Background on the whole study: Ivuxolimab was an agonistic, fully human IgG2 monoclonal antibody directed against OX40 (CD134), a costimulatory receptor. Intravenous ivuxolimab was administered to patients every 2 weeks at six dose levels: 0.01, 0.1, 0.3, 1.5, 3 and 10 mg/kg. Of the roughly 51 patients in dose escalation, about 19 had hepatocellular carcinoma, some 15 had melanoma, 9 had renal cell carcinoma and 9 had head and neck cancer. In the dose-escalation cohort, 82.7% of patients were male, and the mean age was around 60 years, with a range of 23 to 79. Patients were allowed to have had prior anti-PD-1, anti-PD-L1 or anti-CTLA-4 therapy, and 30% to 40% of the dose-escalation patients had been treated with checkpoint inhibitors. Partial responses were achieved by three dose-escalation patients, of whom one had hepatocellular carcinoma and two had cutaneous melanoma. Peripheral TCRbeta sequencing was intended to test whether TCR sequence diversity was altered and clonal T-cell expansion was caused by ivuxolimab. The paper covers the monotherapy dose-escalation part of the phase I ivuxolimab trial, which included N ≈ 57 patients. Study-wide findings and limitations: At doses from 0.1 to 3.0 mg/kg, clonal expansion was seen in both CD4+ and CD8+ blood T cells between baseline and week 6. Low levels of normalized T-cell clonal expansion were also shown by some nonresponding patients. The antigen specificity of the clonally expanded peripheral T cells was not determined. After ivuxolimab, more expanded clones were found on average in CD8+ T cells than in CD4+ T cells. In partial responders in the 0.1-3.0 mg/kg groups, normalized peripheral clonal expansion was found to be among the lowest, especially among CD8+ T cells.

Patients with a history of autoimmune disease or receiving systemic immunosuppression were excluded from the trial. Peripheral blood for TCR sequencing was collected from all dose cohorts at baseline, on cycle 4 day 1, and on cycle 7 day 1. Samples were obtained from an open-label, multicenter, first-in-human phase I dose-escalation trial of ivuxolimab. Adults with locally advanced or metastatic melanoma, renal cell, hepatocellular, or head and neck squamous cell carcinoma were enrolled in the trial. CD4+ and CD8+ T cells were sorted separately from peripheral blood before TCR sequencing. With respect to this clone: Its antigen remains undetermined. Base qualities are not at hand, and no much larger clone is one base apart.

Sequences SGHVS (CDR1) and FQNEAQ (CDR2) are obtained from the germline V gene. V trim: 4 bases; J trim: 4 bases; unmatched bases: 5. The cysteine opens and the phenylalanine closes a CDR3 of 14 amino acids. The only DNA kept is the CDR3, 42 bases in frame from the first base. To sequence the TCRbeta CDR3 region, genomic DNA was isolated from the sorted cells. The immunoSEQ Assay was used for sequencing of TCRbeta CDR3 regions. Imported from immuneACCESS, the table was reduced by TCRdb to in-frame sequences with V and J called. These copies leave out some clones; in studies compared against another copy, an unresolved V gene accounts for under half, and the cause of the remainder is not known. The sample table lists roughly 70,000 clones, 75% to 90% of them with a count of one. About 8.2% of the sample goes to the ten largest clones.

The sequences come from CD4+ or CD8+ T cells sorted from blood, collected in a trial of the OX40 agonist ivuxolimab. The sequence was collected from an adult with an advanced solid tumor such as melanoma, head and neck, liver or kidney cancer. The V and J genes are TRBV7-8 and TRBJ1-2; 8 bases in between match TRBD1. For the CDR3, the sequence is CASSSAGGSYGYTF. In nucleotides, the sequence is TGTGCCAGCAGCTCGGCAGGGGGCAGCTATGGCTACACCTTC.